Listed here are 2 T cell receptor beta chains from one sample, sequenced in a study of T cells in Graves' hyperthyroidism and ophthalmopathy (dated by TCRdb to the late 2010s). The library relied on multiplex PCR. This sample was sequenced with an Illumina HiSeq 2000. The TCR beta CDR3 regions were amplified from RNA transcripts. The first round of RT-PCR for the TCR CDR3 was performed with the HTBI primer set and the Qiagen OneStep RT-PCR kit. Starting from the raw public reads, TCRdb applied fastp trimming at Q25, assembled clones with MiXCR and retained in-frame beta chains. CDR3 protein duplicates are merged, each entry listing the most common genes and DNA. For this sample there are 500,000 to 650,000 distinct CDR3 sequences; roughly 15% appear just once. The ten largest clones take up around an eighth of the sample. The material sequenced was blood. These TCRs come from a woman in her fifties or sixties with Graves' ophthalmopathy.

The chain couples TRBV4-2 to TRBJ2-2; D remains unclear. This CDR3 has 13 residues. CDR1 and CDR2 from the germline V gene are LGHNA and YNFKEQ. The germline V and J ends were trimmed by 3 bases and 6 bases, with 8 bases remaining between them. DNA of the CDR3: TGTGCCAGCAGCCATGAGGTACCCGGGGAGCTGTTTTTT. Translation: CASSHEVPGELFF.

The J gene is TRBJ1-1, the V gene TRBV28; D uncertain. Per germline, CDR1 MDHEN and CDR2 SYDVKM. Trimming shortened V by 3 bases and J by 1 base, and 9 bases separated the two germline ends. CDR3 size: 14 residues. DNA for the CDR3: TGTGCCAGCAGTTTTCTTGAGTCGAACACTGAAGCTTTCTTT. Translating it yields CASSFLESNTEAFF.